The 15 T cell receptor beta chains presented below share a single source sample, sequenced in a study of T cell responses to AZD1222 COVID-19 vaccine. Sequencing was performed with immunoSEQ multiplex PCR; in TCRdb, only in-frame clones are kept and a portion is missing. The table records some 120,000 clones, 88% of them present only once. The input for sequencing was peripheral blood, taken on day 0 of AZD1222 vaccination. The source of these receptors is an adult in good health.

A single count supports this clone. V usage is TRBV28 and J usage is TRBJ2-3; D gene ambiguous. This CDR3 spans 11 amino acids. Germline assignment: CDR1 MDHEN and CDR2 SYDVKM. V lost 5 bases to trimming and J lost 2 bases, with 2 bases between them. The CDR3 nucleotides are TGTGCCAGCAGTATCACAGATACGCAGTATTTT. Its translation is CASSITDTQYF.

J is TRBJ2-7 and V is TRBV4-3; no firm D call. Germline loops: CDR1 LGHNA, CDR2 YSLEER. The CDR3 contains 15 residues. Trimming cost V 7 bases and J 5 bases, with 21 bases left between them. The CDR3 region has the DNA TGCGCCAGCACTTCTTCCCTCCTAGTTAGGGACGAGCAGTACTTC. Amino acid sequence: CASTSSLLVRDEQYF.

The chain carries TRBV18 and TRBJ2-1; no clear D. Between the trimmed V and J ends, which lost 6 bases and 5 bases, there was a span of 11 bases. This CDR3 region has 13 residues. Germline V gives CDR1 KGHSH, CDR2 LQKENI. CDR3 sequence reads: CASSPGPNNEQFF. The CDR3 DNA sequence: TGTGCCAGCTCGCCCGGGCCGAACAATGAGCAGTTCTTC. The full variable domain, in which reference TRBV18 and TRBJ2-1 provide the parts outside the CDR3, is NAGVMQNPRHLVRRRGQEARLRCSPMKGHSHVYWYRQLPEEGLKFMVYLQKENIIDESGMPKERFSAEFPKEGPSILRIQQVVRGDSAAYFCASSPGPNNEQFFGPGTRLTVL.

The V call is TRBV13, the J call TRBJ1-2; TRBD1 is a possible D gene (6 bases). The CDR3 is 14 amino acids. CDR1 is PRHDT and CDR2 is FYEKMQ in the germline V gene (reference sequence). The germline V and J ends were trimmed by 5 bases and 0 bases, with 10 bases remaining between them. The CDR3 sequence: CASSPKGANYGYTF. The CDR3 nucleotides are TGTGCCAGCAGCCCTAAGGGGGCTAACTATGGCTACACCTTC.

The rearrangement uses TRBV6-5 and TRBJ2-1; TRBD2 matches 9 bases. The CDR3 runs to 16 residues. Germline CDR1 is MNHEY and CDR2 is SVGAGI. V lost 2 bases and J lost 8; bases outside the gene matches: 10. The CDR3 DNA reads TGTGCCAGCAGTTACACGAGCGCTAGCGGGATCGATGAGCAGTTCTTC. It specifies CASSYTSASGIDEQFF.

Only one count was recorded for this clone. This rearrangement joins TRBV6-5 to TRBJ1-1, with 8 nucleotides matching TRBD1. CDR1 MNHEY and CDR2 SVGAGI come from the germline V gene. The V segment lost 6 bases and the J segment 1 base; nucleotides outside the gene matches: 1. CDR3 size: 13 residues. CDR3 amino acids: CASRDRANTEAFF. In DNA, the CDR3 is TGTGCCAGCAGGGACAGGGCGAACACTGAAGCTTTCTTT.

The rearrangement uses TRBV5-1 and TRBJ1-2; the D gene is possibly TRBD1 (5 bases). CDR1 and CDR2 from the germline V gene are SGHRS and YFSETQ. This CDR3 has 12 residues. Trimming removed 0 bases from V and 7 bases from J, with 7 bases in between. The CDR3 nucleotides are TGCGCCAGCAGCTTGGCCGGGGGTGGCTACACCTTC. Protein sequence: CASSLAGGGYTF.

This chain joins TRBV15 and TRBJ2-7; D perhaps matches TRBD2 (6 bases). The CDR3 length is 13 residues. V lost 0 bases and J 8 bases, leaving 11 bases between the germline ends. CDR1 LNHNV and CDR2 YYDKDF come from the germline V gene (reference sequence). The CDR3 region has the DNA TGTGCCACCAGCAGAGATCCGGAGGGGAAGCAGTACTTC. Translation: CATSRDPEGKQYF.

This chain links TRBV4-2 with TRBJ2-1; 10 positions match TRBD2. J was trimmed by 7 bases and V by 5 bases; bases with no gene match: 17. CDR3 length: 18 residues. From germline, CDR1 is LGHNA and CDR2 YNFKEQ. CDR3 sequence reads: CASSAFGRLAGVGNEQFF. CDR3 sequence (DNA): TGTGCCAGCAGCGCCTTCGGCCGGCTAGCGGGGGTGGGAAATGAGCAGTTCTTC.

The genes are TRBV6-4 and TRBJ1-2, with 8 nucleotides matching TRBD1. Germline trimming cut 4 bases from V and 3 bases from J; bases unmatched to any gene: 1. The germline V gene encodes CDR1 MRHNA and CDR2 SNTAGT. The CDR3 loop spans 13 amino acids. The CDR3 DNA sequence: TGTGCCAGCAGTGCGACAGGGGACTATGGCTACACCTTC. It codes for CASSATGDYGYTF.

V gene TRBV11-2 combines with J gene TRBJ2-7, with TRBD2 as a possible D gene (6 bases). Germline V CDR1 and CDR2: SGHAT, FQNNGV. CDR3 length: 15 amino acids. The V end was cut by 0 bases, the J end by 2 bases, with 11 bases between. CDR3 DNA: TGTGCCAGCAGCTTAGAGGAGGGACTGACCTACGAGCAGTACTTC. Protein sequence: CASSLEEGLTYEQYF. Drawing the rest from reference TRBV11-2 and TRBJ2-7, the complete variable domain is EAGVAQSPRYKIIEKRQSVAFWCNPISGHATLYWYQQILGQGPKLLIQFQNNGVVDDSQLPKDRFSAERLKGVDSTLKIQPAKLEDSAVYLCASSLEEGLTYEQYFGPGTRLTVT.

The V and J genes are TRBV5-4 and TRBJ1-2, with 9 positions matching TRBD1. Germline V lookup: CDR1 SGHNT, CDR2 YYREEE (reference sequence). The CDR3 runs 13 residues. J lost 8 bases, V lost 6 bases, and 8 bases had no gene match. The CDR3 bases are TGTGCCAGCACGGGGACAGGGTTAAACGGCTACACCTTC. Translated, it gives CASTGTGLNGYTF.

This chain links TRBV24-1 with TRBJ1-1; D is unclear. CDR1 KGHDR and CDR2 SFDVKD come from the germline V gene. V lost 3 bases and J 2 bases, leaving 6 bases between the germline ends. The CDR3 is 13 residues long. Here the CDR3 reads CATSDPRNTEAFF. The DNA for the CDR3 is TGTGCCACCAGTGATCCACGCAACACTGAAGCTTTCTTT.

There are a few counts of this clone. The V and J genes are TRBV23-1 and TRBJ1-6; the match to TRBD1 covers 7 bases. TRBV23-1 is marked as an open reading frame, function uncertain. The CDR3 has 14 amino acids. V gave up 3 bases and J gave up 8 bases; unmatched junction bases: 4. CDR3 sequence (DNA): TGCGCCAGCAGTCACCCCGGACAGGATTCACCCCTCCACTTT. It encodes CASSHPGQDSPLHF.

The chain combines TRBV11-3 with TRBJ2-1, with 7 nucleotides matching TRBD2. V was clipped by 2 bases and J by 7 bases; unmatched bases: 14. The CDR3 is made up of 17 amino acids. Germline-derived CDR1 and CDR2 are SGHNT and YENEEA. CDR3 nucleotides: TGTGCCAGCAGCTTAACCCCTTGGGCGGGAGCCTCTAATGAGCAGTTCTTC. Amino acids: CASSLTPWAGASNEQFF.